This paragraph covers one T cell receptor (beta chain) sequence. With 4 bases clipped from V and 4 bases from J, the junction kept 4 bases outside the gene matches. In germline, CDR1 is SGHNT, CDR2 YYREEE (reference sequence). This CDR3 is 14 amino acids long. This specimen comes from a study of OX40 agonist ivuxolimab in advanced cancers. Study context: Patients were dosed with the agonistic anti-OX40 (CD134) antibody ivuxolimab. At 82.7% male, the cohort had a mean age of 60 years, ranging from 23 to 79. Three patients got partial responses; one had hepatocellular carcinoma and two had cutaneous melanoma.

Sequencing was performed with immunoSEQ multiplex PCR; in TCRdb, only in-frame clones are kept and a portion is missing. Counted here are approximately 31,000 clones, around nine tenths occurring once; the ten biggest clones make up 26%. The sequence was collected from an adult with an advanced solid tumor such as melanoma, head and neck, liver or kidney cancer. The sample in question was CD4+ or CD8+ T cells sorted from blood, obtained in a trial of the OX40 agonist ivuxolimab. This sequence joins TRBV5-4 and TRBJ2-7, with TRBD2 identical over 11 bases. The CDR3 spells CASSPGLAAYEQYF. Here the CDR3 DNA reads TGTGCCAGCAGCCCGGGACTAGCGGCTTACGAGCAGTACTTC.